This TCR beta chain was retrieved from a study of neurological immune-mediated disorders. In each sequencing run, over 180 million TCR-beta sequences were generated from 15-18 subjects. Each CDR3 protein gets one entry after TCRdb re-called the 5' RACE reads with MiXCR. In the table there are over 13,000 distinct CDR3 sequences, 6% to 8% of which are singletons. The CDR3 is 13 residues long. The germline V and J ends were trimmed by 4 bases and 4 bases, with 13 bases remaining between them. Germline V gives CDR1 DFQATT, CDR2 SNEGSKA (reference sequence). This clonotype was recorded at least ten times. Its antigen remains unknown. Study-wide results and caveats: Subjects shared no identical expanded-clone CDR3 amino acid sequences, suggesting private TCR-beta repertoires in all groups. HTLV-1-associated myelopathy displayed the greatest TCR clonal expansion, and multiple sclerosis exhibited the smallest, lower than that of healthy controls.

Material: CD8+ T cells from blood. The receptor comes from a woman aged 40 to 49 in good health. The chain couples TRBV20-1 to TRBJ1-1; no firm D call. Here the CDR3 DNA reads TGCAGTGCTACAATTATTTCGGGCACTGAAGCTTTCTTT. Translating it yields CSATIISGTEAFF.